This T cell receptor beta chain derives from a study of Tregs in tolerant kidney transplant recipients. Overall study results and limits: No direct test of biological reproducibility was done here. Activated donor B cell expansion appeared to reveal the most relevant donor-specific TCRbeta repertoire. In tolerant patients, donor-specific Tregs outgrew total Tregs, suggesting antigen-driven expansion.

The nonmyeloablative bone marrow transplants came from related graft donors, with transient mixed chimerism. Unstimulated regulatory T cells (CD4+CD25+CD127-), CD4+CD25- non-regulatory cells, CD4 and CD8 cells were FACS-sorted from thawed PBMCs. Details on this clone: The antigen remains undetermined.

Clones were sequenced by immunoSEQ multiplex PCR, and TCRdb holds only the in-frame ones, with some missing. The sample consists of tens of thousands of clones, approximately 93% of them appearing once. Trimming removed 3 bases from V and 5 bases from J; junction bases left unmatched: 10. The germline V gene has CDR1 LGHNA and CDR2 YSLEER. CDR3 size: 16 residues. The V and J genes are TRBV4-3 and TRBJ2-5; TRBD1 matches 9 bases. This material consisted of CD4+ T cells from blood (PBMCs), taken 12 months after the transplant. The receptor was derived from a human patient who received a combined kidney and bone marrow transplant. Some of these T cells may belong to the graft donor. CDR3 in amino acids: CASSQAYRGRWETQYF. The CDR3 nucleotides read TGCGCCAGCAGCCAGGCTTACAGGGGGCGCTGGGAGACCCAGTACTTC.